This T cell receptor (beta chain) was recovered during a study of shared clonotypes between healthy human individuals. The overall study: Per donor, three plates held CD4 naive cells, three held CD4 memory, two held CD8 naive and one held CD8 memory. Study-wide points: The study found about 4.6% of naive CD4 clonotypes shared across a few donors. Generally, naive subsets (rather than memory subsets) showed larger estimated richness.

V shed 5 bases, J shed 3 bases, and the junction held 7 bases outside the gene matches. Germline assignment: CDR1 SGHNT and CDR2 YENEEA. CDR3 size: 15 residues. About this clone: Its antigen remains unknown.

Assay: immunoSEQ multiplex PCR; the TCRdb copy retains only in-frame clones and omits some. The sample includes around 2.5 million clones, 80% to 95% of them seen just once. Healthy HIV-negative adults without recent acute infections or vaccinations served as donors. V usage is TRBV11-3 and J usage is TRBJ2-1; 7 bases map to TRBD2. Sequencing was performed on naive CD4+ T cells from PBMCs. Subset given: CD45RA+ positively selected. This TCR came from a man aged 18-30 years in good health. Some clones in this sample may be carry-over from other donors' samples. CDR3 DNA: TGTGCCAGCAGCCGAACCGGGACTAACTACAATGAGCAGTTCTTC. This encodes CASSRTGTNYNEQFF.